This T cell receptor beta chain is from a study of blood T cells in healthy people across ages. In the case of this clonotype: The junction shows a germline mismatch at one end, possibly a read error.

Using a J-beta primer mix together with a sample-barcoded 5' primer, a second PCR was run for 7 to 11 cycles. Every cDNA was tagged by a template-switch adaptor with 12 random nucleotides. Via MiXCR, TCRdb re-called the 5' RACE reads, giving one row per CDR3 protein. The sample has 720,000 or so distinct CDR3 sequences; roughly two fifths are singletons. This clonotype was sampled from an older man in good health. Sequencing was done on a sample of blood.

This chain's CDR3 is CSTRDQVQSGYTF. The CDR3 coding sequence is TGCAGTACTAGAGATCAGGTGCAGTCGGGCTACACCTTC. The chain uses TRBV20-1 and TRBJ1-2, with D uncertain. From germline, CDR1 is DFQATT and CDR2 SNEGSKA (reference sequence). The CDR3 covers 13 residues.